A selection of T cell receptor beta chains follows, all from one sample in a study of shared clonotypes between healthy human individuals. Profiling relied on immunoSEQ multiplex PCR, and the TCRdb table lists in-frame clones only, not all of them. The sample records some 2,100,000 clones, about 93% being singletons. Sequencing input: naive CD8+ T cells from PBMCs. These receptors were taken from a man aged 18 to 29 in good health. Some clones in this sample may be carry-over from other donors' samples. CDR3s include the opening cysteine and the closing phenylalanine or tryptophan. Each record gives: V gene, J gene, D gene, clone size, CDR3 protein, CDR3 DNA. D genes are given only for firm matches. The size field is filled for only some rows; it gives once, few, many or a size class.

>TRBV10-3|TRBJ2-7|NA|NA
CAISGGGQVYEQYF
TGTGCCATCAGTGGGGGGGGACAGGTCTACGAGCAGTACTTC
>TRBV9|TRBJ1-1|TRBD1|NA
CATSPPGQGINTEAFF
TGTGCCACCTCGCCCCCGGGACAGGGAATAAACACTGAAGCTTTCTTT
>TRBV27|TRBJ1-2|TRBD1|NA
CASTPTGGGGGYTF
TGTGCCAGCACCCCGACAGGGGGAGGCGGTGGCTACACCTTC
>TRBV28|TRBJ1-5|NA|NA
CASSYGDYSNQPQHF
TGTGCCAGCAGTTACGGGGATTATAGCAATCAGCCCCAGCATTTT
>TRBV28|TRBJ2-7|NA|once
CASSSPEALLLYEQYF
TGTGCCAGCAGTTCCCCGGAAGCCCTACTTTTATACGAGCAGTACTTC
>TRBV27|TRBJ1-4|NA|NA
CASTRDLNNEKLFF
TGTGCCAGCACTAGGGACTTAAATAATGAAAAACTGTTTTTT
>TRBV15|TRBJ2-7|NA|NA
CATSSVPVGHEQYF
TGTGCCACCAGCAGCGTCCCGGTAGGGCACGAGCAGTACTTC
>TRBV18|TRBJ2-7|NA|NA
CASSPPPGTASYEQYF
TGTGCCAGCTCCCCGCCCCCCGGGACCGCATCCTACGAGCAGTACTTC
>TRBV5-5|TRBJ2-7|NA|NA
CASSPGTAYEQYF
TGTGCCAGCAGCCCCGGGACCGCCTACGAGCAGTACTTC
>TRBV4-2|TRBJ2-5|NA|NA
CASSQDLGGVETQYF
TGTGCCAGCAGCCAAGATCTGGGGGGAGTTGAGACCCAGTACTTC
>TRBV28|TRBJ1-5|TRBD1|NA
CAGQRDRGVGNQPQHF
TGTGCCGGACAAAGGGACAGGGGGGTGGGCAATCAGCCCCAGCATTTT
>TRBV7-6|TRBJ2-7|NA|NA
CASSLATGPYEQYF
TGTGCCAGCAGCTTAGCGACAGGCCCCTACGAGCAGTACTTC
>TRBV18|TRBJ2-3|NA|NA
CASSPARADTQYF
TGTGCCAGCTCACCAGCCCGGGCGGATACGCAGTATTTT
>TRBV28|TRBJ2-3|TRBD2|NA
CASSGGLAGASPPSTDTQYF
TGTGCCAGCAGCGGGGGGCTAGCGGGAGCATCGCCCCCGAGTACAGATACGCAGTATTTT